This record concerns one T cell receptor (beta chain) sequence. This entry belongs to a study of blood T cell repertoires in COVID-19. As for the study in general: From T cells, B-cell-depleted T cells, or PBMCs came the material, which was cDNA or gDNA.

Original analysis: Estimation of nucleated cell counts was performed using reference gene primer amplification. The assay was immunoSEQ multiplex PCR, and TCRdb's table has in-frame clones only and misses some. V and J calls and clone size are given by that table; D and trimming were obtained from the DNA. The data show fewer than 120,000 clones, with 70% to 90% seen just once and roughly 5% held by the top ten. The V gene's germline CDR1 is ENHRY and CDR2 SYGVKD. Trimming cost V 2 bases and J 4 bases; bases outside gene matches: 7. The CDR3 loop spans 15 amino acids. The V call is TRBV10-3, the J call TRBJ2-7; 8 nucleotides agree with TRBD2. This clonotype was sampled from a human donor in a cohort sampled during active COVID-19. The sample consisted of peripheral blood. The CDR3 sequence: CAISEVSGKNYEQYF. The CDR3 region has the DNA TGTGCCATCAGTGAGGTTAGCGGGAAAAATTACGAGCAGTACTTC.